The clone carrying this TCR beta chain came up many times. This sample is part of a study of regulatory T cells in long-lasting Graves disease. The overall study: Antithyroid drugs had been given to newly diagnosed Graves' patients for under 3 months.

Trimming stripped 4 bases from V and 3 bases from J, with 14 bases between. The CDR3 runs 15 residues. Arm-PCR with iRepertoire HTBI primers amplified the CDR3 regions for these TCR beta libraries. TCRdb recomputed calls from the multiplex PCR reads with MiXCR, one row per CDR3 protein. Among 540,000 or so distinct CDR3 sequences, roughly 12% were seen once, and the ten largest hold 8% to 10%. Stated time point: newly diagnosed GD, antithyroid drugs for less than 3 months. Following extraction of RNA from PBMCs, that RNA was used to make the TCR library. The data also belong to a second study, concerning T cells in Graves' hyperthyroidism and ophthalmopathy. That work adds: HTBI primers were used for first-round RT-PCR of the TCR CDR3. Researchers found most expanded thyroid clonotypes above 0.001 in blood as well.

Sample: peripheral blood mononuclear cells (PBMCs), taken at new diagnosis, from a patient treated with antithyroid drugs. The sequence came from a man aged 30 to 39 with Graves disease. The genes are TRBV12-3 or TRBV12-4 and TRBJ2-3; D might be TRBD1 or TRBD2, each matching 5 bases. For the CDR3, the DNA is TGTGCCAGCAGTTCAGGGACCGACCTAACAGATACGCAGTATTTT. Encoded protein: CASSSGTDLTDTQYF.